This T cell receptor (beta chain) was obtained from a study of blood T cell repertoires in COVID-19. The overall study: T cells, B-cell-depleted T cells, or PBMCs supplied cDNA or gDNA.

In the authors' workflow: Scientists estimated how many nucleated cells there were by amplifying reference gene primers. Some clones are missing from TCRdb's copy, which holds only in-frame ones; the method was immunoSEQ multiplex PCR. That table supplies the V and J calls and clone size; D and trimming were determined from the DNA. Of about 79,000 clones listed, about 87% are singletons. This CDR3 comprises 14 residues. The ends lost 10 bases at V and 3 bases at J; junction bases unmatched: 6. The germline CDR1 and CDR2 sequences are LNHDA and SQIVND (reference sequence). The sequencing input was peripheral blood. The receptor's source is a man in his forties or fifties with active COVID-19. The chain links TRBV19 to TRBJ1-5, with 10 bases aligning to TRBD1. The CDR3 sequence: CATGTGVYNQPQHF. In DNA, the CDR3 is TGTGCCACCGGGACAGGGGTTTACAATCAGCCCCAGCATTTT.